The 9 T cell receptor beta chains below all came from one sample that was sequenced in a study of T cell repertoires in cytomegalovirus infection. TCRdb reanalysed the reads using MiXCR and keeps one entry per CDR3 protein. The data contain 200,000 to 300,000 distinct CDR3 sequences, around 9% of them singletons. Sequencing used PBMCs. The receptor source for this set is a human donor in good health (CMV status not recorded). Some clones in this sample may be carry-over from other donors' samples.

Many counts were recorded for this clonotype. The gene calls are TRBV4-1 and TRBJ1-5; no clear D. V dropped 0 bases and J dropped 4 bases, with 10 bases sitting between them. Per germline, CDR1 MGHRA and CDR2 YSYEKL. The CDR3 runs to 15 residues. Here the CDR3 reads CASSQDQMRNQPQHF. As DNA, the CDR3 is TGCGCCAGCAGCCAAGATCAGATGAGGAATCAGCCCCAGCATTTT.

This clonotype was seen a few times. The J gene is TRBJ2-7, the V gene TRBV29-1; no reliable D call. The V and J ends lost 3 bases and 3 bases respectively, with 15 bases between them. Germline CDR1 reads SQVTM; CDR2 reads ANQGSEA. The CDR3 sequence is 14 residues long. CDR3: CSVDGESAYYEQYF. The DNA for the CDR3 is TGCAGCGTTGACGGAGAGAGTGCTTACTACGAGCAGTACTTC.

This clonotype came up many times. V and J are TRBV7-8 and TRBJ2-7; D is perhaps TRBD1 (5 bases). The CDR3 totals 14 residues. Germline values: CDR1 SGHVS, CDR2 FQNEAQ. V gave up 3 bases and J gave up 4 bases, with 13 bases separating them. CDR3 in DNA: TGTGCCAGCAGCTTTAGGGGTATCCTTTACGAGCAGTACTTC. This sequence encodes CASSFRGILYEQYF. Combining the CDR3 with reference TRBV7-8 and TRBJ2-7 gives the whole variable domain GAGVSQSPRYKVAKRGQDVALRCDPISGHVSLFWYQQALGQGPEFLTYFQNEAQLDKSGLPSDRFFAERPEGSVSTLKIQRTQQEDSAVYLCASSFRGILYEQYFGPGTRLTVT.

This clonotype came up many times. The genes are TRBV7-2 and TRBJ1-6; 7 bases align to TRBD1. The length of the CDR3 is 16 residues. V gave up 2 bases and J gave up 7 bases; unmatched junction bases: 8. The germline gives CDR1 SGHTA, CDR2 FQGNSA. The CDR3 DNA is TGTGCCAGCAGCTTATACCAGGGGGGTGTGAATTCACCCCTCCACTTT. The encoded protein is CASSLYQGGVNSPLHF.

This clonotype appeared many times. J is TRBJ2-5 and V is TRBV27; D is uncertain. There are 15 residues in the CDR3. Germline CDR1 and CDR2: MNHEY and SMNVEV (reference sequence). V was trimmed by 3 bases and J by 4 bases, leaving 15 bases between them. CDR3 region: CASSLDARRGETQYF. The DNA for the CDR3 is TGTGCCAGCAGTTTGGACGCTCGGAGAGGAGAGACCCAGTACTTC.

This clonotype occurred many times. The chain recombines TRBV7-2 with TRBJ1-5; 9 bases align to TRBD1. J gave up 7 bases and V 5 bases, and 9 bases lay outside the gene matches. This CDR3 is built from 15 residues. Germline V gene sequence: CDR1 SGHTA, CDR2 FQGNSA. The CDR3 region has the DNA TGTGCCAGCAGCCCGCGGACAGGGGCGCTCCAGCCCCAGCATTTT. Translating it yields CASSPRTGALQPQHF. The full variable domain, its missing parts supplied by reference TRBV7-2 and TRBJ1-5, is GAGVSQSPSNKVTEKGKDVELRCDPISGHTALYWYRQSLGQGLEFLIYFQGNSAPDKSGLPSDRFSAERTGGSVSTLTIQRTQQEDSAVYLCASSPRTGALQPQHFGDGTRLSIL.

This clonotype occurred many times. The chain is built from TRBV7-2 and TRBJ2-7; D uncertain. The CDR3 has 16 amino acids. V was trimmed by 1 base and J by 2 bases, leaving 15 bases between them. The germline CDR1 and CDR2 sequences are SGHTA and FQGNSA. In DNA form, the CDR3 reads TGTGCCAGCAGCTTAGGATCCACACCTAATGCCTACGAGCAGTACTTC. Protein: CASSLGSTPNAYEQYF.

At least ten counts were recorded for this clonotype. The chain couples TRBV27 to TRBJ1-5; the D gene is possibly TRBD1 (5 bases). The V end lost 2 bases, the J end lost 7 bases, and 15 bases lay between the germline ends. CDR1 MNHEY and CDR2 SMNVEV come from the germline V gene (reference sequence). The CDR3 runs to 15 residues. CDR3 sequence reads: CASSLKSIAGQPQHF. As DNA, the CDR3 is TGTGCCAGCAGTTTAAAAAGTATAGCAGGGCAGCCCCAGCATTTT.

This clonotype was counted at least ten times. The chain couples TRBV28 to TRBJ2-3; D is unclear. The CDR3 loop spans 15 amino acids. Germline V gene sequence: CDR1 MDHEN, CDR2 SYDVKM. Trimming took off 5 bases at V and 1 base at J, with 13 bases between the two ends. The CDR3 protein is CASSPVGVGTDTQYF. The CDR3 nucleotides are TGTGCCAGCAGTCCTGTAGGAGTGGGCACAGATACGCAGTATTTT. Full variable domain (missing parts from reference TRBV28 and TRBJ2-3): DVKVTQSSRYLVKRTGEKVFLECVQDMDHENMFWYRQDPGLGLRLIYFSYDVKMKEKGDIPEGYSVSREKKERFSLILESASTNQTSMYLCASSPVGVGTDTQYFGPGTRLTVL.